This TCR beta chain was profiled in a study of prognosis after radiotherapy for stage I lung cancer. By two-round multiplex PCR, the TCR beta CDR3 was amplified from genomic DNA. With primers specific to each TRBV and TRBJ gene, the first-round PCR was performed. Using its own MiXCR run on the multiplex PCR reads, TCRdb lists one record per CDR3 protein. The table shows over 11,000 distinct CDR3 sequences, with 28% occurring only once. The V end was cut by 10 bases, the J end by 13 bases, with 29 bases between. From germline, CDR1 is MNHEY and CDR2 SVGEGT. The CDR3 is 15 residues long. The chain links TRBV6-2 or TRBV6-3 to TRBJ2-1, with a tentative D call TRBD2 (5 bases). The sequences come from PBMCs, collected before or after stereotactic body radiation therapy (not recorded which). This clonotype was sampled from a donor at least 50 years old with non-small cell lung cancer. The CDR3 region is CATLSLGGAVSDQFF. The CDR3, as DNA: TGTGCCACCCTAAGCCTAGGCGGAGCGGTGAGTGACCAGTTCTTC.